This TCR beta chain appears in the sequencing data of a study of blood T cells in healthy people across ages. Study-wide background: Researchers report that template switching captured about one barcoded beta molecule per two T cells. Study-level results: Correlation between TCR beta diversity and naive T cell percentage was strong. Diversity was higher, and naive CD4+ cells more numerous, in long-lived donors than in aged donors. Among T cells, TCR beta diversity per million cells dropped roughly linearly as age rose.

Concerning this clonotype itself: Its antigen is still unknown.

A second roughly 6 to 12 cycle PCR used barcoded and J-beta primers. TCRdb redid the calling of the 5' RACE reads with MiXCR, one entry per CDR3 protein. The sample has 1,500,000 or so distinct CDR3 sequences; approximately 59% are singletons. The CDR3 is made up of 12 amino acids. In germline, CDR1 is DFQATT, CDR2 SNEGSKA (reference sequence). Trimming pared 3 bases from V and 4 bases from J, leaving 10 bases between. This chain links TRBV20-1 with TRBJ2-7, with D unclear. Sequencing used blood. The source of this sequence is a man aged 18 to 30 in good health. DNA for the CDR3: TGCAGTGCTAGGTGGGAAGGGTACGAGCAGTACTTC. This translates into CSARWEGYEQYF.